The clone carrying this T cell receptor (beta chain) was seen a few times. Trimming shortened V by 8 bases and J by 5 bases, and 15 bases separated the two germline ends. The CDR3 covers 13 residues. CDR1 and CDR2 (germline): LNHDA, SQIVND (reference sequence). The table came from immunoSEQ multiplex PCR; TCRdb's copy has only in-frame clones and leaves some out. The sample lists approximately 20,000 clones, 56% occurring once. Treatment given: randomized to nivolumab then ipilimumab (arm A) or the reverse (arm B). Patients had received no earlier DNA-damaging chemotherapy. PBMC sorting kept live CD3+CD8+ cells without CD19 or CD56. These data originate in a study of sequential checkpoint blockade in melanoma. Study details: Randomization was 1:1 between first-line nivolumab→ipilimumab and ipilimumab→nivolumab.

The specimen was CD8+ T cells sorted from blood (inferred from file names), collected from a patient given nivolumab and ipilimumab in sequence. The source is a human donor with melanoma. V and J are TRBV19 and TRBJ1-1; D uncertain. In DNA form, the CDR3 reads TGTGCCAGTGGAGACGGCCCTGGTACTGAAGCTTTCTTT. Translating gives CASGDGPGTEAFF.